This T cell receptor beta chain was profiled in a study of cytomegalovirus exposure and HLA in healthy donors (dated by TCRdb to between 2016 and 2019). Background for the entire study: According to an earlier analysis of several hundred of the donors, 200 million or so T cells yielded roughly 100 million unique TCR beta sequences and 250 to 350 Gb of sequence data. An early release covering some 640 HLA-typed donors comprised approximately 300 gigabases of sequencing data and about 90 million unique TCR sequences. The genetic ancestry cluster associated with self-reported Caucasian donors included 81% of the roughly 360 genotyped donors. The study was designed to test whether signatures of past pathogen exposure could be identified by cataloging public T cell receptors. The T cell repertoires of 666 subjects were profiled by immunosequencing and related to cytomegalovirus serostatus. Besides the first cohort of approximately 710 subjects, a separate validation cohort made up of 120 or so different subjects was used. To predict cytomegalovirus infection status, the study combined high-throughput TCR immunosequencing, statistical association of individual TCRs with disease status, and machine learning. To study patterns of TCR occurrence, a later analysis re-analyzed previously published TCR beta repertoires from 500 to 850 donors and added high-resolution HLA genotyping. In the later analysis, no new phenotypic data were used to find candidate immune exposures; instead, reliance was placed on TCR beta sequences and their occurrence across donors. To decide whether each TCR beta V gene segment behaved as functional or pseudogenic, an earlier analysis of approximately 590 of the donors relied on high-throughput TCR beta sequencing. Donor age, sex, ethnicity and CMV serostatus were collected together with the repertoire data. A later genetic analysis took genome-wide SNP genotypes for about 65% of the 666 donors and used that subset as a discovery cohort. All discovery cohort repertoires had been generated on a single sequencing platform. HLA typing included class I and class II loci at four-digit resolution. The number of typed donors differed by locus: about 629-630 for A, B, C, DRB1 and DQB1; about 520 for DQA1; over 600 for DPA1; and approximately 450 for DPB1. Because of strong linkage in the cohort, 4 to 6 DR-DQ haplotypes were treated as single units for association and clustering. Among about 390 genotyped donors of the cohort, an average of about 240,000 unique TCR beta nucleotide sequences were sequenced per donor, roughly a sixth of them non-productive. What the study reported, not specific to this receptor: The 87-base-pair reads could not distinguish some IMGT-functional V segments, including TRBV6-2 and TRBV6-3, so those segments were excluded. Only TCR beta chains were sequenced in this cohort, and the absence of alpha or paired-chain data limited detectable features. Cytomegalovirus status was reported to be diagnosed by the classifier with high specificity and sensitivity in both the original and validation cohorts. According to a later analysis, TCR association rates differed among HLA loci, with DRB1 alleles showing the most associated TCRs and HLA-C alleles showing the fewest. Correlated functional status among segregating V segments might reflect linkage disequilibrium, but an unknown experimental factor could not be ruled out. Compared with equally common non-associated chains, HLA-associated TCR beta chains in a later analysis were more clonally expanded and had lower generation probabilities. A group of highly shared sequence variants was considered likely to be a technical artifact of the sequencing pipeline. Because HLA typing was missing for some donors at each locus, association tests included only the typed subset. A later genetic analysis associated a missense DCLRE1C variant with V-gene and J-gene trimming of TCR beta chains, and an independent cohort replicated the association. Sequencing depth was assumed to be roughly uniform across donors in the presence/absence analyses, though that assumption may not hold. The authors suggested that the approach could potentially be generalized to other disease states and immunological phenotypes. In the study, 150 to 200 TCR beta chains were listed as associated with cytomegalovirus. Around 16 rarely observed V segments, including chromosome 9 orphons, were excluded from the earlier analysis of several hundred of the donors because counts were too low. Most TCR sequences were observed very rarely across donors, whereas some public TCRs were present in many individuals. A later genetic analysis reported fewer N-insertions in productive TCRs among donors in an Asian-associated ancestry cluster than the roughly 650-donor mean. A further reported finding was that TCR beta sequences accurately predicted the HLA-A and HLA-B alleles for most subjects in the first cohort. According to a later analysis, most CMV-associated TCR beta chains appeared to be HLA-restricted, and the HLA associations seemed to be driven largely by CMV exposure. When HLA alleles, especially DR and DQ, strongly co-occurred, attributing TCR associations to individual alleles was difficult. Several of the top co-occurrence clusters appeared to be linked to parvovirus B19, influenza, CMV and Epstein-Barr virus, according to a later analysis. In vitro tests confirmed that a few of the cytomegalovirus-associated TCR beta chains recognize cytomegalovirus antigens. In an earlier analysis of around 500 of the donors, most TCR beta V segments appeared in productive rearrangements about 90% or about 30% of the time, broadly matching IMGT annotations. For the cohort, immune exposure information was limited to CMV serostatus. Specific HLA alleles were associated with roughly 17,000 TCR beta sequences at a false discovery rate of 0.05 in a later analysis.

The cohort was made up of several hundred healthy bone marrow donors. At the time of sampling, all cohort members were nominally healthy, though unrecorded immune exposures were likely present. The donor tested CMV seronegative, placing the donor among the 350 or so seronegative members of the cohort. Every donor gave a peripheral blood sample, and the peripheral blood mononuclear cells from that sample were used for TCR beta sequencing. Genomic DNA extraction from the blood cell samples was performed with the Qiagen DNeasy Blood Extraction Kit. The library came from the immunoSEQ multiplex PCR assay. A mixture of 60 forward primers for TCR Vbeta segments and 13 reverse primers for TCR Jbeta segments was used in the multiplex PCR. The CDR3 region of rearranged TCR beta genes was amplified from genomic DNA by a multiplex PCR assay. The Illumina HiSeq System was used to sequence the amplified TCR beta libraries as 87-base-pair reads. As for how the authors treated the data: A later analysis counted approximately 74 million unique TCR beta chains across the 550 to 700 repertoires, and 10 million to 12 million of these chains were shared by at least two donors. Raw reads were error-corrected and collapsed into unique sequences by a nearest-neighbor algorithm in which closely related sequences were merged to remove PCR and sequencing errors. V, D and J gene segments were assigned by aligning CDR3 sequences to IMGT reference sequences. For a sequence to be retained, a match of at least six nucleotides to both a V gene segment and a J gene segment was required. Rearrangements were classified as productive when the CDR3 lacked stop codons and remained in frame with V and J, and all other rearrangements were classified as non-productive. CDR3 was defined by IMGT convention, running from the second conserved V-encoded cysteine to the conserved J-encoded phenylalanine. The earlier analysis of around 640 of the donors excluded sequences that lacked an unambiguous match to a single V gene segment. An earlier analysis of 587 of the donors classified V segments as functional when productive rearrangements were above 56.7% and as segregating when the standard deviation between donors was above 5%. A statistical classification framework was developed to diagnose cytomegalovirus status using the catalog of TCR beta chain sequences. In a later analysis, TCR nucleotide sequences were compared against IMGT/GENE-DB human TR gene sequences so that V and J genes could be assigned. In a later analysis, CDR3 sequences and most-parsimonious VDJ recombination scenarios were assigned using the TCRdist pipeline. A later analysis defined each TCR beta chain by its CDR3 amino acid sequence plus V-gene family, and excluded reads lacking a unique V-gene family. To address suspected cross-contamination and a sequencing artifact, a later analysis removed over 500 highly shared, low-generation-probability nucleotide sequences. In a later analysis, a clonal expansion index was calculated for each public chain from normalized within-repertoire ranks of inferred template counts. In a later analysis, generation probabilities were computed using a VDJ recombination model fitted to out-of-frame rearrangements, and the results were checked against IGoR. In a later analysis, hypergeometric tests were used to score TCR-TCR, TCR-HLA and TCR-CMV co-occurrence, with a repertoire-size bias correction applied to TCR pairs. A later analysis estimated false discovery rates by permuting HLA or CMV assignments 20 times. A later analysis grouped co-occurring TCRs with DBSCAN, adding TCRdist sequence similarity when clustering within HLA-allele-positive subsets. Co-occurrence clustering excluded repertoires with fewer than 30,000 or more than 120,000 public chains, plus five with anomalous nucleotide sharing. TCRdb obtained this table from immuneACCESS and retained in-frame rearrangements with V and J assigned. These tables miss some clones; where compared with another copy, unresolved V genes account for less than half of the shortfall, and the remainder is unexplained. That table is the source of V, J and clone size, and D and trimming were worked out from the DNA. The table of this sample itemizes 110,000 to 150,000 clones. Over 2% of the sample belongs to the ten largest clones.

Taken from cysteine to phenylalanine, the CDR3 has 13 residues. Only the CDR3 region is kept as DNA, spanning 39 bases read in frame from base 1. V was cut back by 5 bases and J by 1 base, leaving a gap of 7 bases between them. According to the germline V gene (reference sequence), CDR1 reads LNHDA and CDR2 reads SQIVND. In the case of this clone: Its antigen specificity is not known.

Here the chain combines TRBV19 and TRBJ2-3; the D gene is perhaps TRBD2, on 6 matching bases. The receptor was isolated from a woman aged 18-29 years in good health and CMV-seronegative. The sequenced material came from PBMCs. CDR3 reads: CASSVAGTDTQYF. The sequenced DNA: TGTGCCAGTAGTGTAGCGGGCACAGATACGCAGTATTTT.